This TCR beta chain was sequenced for a study of T cells in Graves' hyperthyroidism and ophthalmopathy. Across the whole study: Any treatment followed the collection of peripheral blood at initial diagnosis.

This clonotype was counted between two and nine times. What it binds is unknown. Researchers took RNA transcripts and amplified the TCR beta CDR3 regions from them. When the TCR CDR3 underwent first-round RT-PCR, the HTBI primer set was used. TCRdb itself ran the multiplex PCR reads through MiXCR, one entry per CDR3 protein. The sample consists of over 250,000 distinct CDR3 sequences, about 20% of them appearing once. Study findings and constraints: In blood, most of the thyroid clonotypes expanded above 0.001 were also present.

Germline CDR1 reads DFQATT; CDR2 reads SNEGSKA (reference sequence). The CDR3 consists of 13 residues. Germline trimming cut 6 bases from V and 4 bases from J; bases unmatched to any gene: 5. The sample was blood. The chain employs TRBV20-1 and TRBJ2-4; TRBD1 agrees at 8 bases. The receptor comes from a man aged 30 to 45 with Graves' ophthalmopathy. The DNA for the CDR3 is TGCAGTGCCCCGGGACAGGCTAAAAACATTCAGTACTTC. Amino acids: CSAPGQAKNIQYF.